This T cell receptor (beta chain) emerged from a study of siplizumab effects on memory and regulatory T cells. Produced via immunoSEQ multiplex PCR; TCRdb's table is partial and in-frame only. The sample includes about 56,000 clones, just over 95% seen only once; the top ten take roughly 1.1%. In a few donor pairs, unstimulated naive, memory, effector memory and TEMRA subsets were sequenced. Note on this clone: What it recognizes is unknown.

General study points: Contribution to the alloresponse seemed major for naive T cells, which also seemed more diverse than memory cells. A significant reduction in alloreactive sequences traceable to unstimulated CD4+ memory cells was produced by siplizumab. No naive or memory phenotype could be assigned to roughly 75-97% of proliferating clones.

The CDR3 contains 16 residues. Between the trimmed V and J ends, which lost 5 bases and 2 bases, there was a span of 16 bases. CDR1 is SEHNR and CDR2 is FQNEAQ in the germline V gene (reference sequence). This receptor was identified in a human donor in good health. This sequence joins TRBV7-9 and TRBJ1-3; unclear D gene. The sequenced sample was naive CD8+ T cells sorted from blood. CDR3 nucleotide sequence: TGTGCCAGCAGCCCAAGACCTGAGGGTACTGGAAACACCATATATTTT. Its translation is CASSPRPEGTGNTIYF. Variable domain in full (rest from reference TRBV7-9 and TRBJ1-3): DTGVSQNPRHKITKRGQNVTFRCDPISEHNRLYWYRQTLGQGPEFLTYFQNEAQLEKSRLLSDRFSAERPKGSFSTLEIQRTEQGDSAMYLCASSPRPEGTGNTIYFGEGSWLTVV.